These 11 T cell receptor beta chains were sequenced from one sample in a study of CD8 T cells in Susac syndrome. Roughly 0.45 to 1 ug RNA was reverse transcribed with random hexamers. A single record per CDR3 protein comes from TCRdb applying MiXCR to the immunoSEQ multiplex PCR reads. The sample has roughly 120,000 distinct CDR3 sequences, more than 85% seen once. Source material: CD8+ T cells from PBMCs. These receptors all stem from a human donor with multiple sclerosis.

The genes are TRBV7-8 and TRBJ2-1, with D possibly TRBD2 on 5 matching bases. CDR3 length: 12 amino acids. CDR1 and CDR2 (germline): SGHVS, FQNEAQ. Trimming shortened V by 5 bases and J by 5 bases, and 7 bases separated the two germline ends. In nucleotides, the CDR3 is TGTGCCAGCAGCGACGGGGACAATGAGCAGTTCTTC. As protein: CASSDGDNEQFF.

The J gene is TRBJ1-1, the V gene TRBV29-1, with 7 bases aligning to TRBD1. The CDR3 has 13 amino acids. The J segment lost 0 bases and the V segment lost 7 bases, leaving 5 bases of the junction unmatched. CDR1 is SQVTM and CDR2 is ANQGSEA in the germline V gene. CDR3 DNA sequence: TGCAGCGGGGGAAGGGGGCTGAACACTGAAGCTTTCTTT. Translating gives CSGGRGLNTEAFF.

This clonotype has just a few counts. The chain combines TRBV20-1 with TRBJ2-7; D is possibly TRBD1 or TRBD2 (5 bases each). The CDR3 consists of 13 residues. Germline V gives CDR1 DFQATT, CDR2 SNEGSKA (reference sequence). V was trimmed by 0 bases and J by 3 bases, leaving 9 bases between them. CDR3 residues: CSARDEGRYEQYV. For the CDR3, the DNA is TGCAGTGCTAGAGACGAGGGACGCTACGAGCAGTACGTC.

This clonotype showed up just once. This chain connects TRBV20-1 to TRBJ2-7; possible D gene TRBD2, 6 bases. The ends were cut back, 6 bases at V and 6 bases at J, with 15 bases in the middle. This CDR3 region has 12 residues. The germline CDR1 and CDR2 sequences are DFQATT and SNEGSKA (reference sequence). The CDR3: CSAGCGASEQYV. The CDR3 DNA reads TGCAGTGCCGGTTGCGGGGCGTCCGAGCAGTACGTC.

The chain uses TRBV4-1 and TRBJ2-7, with 10 bases that match TRBD1. CDR1 MGHRA and CDR2 YSYEKL come from the germline V gene. The CDR3 runs 16 residues. Trimming at V came to 1 base and at J to 2 bases, leaving 5 bases not matched to a gene. The CDR3 DNA sequence: TGCGCCAGCAGCCAAGGGGGGACAGGGGCTACCTACGAGCAGTACTTC. Translation: CASSQGGTGATYEQYF.

The chain links TRBV4-2 to TRBJ2-7; tentatively, D is TRBD2 (6 bases). Germline CDR1 and CDR2: LGHNA and YNFKEQ. The CDR3 has 12 amino acids. Trimming took off 2 bases at V and 5 bases at J, with 7 bases between the two ends. The CDR3 sequence is CASSQQRDEQYF. The CDR3 coding sequence is TGTGCCAGCAGCCAACAGCGGGACGAGCAGTACTTC.

V usage is TRBV4-2 and J usage is TRBJ2-1, with D hard to call. V dropped 4 bases and J dropped 9 bases, with 13 bases sitting between them. CDR1 is LGHNA, CDR2 YNFKEQ, per germline. The CDR3 covers 13 residues. The CDR3 is CASSLPTDPEQFF. In DNA, the CDR3 is TGTGCCAGCAGCCTACCGACTGATCCTGAGCAGTTCTTC.

The V gene is TRBV7-2, the J gene TRBJ2-2, with 7 bases matching TRBD1. CDR1 and CDR2 (germline): SGHTA, FQGNSA. V was clipped by 5 bases and J by 5 bases; unmatched bases: 11. The CDR3 is 16 amino acids. The chain's CDR3 is CASSLSGQTLTGELFF. In DNA form, the CDR3 reads TGTGCCAGCAGCCTGTCGGGACAGACACTGACCGGGGAGCTGTTTTTT.

The chain joins TRBV20-1 to TRBJ1-5; 9 positions agree with TRBD1. CDR3 length equals 16 residues. After removal of 2 bases from V and 0 bases from J, the junction contained 5 bases not matched to a gene. The germline CDR1 and CDR2 sequences are DFQATT and SNEGSKA (reference sequence). The DNA of the CDR3 is TGCAGTGCTAGAAGCACAGGGGGCGTTAGCAATCAGCCCCAGCATTTT. Amino acids: CSARSTGGVSNQPQHF.

The J gene is TRBJ2-2, the V gene TRBV5-1; TRBD2 matches 14 bases. The CDR3 loop spans 19 amino acids. V gave up 4 bases and J gave up 0 bases; unmatched junction bases: 8. Germline assignment: CDR1 SGHRS and CDR2 YFSETQ. CDR3 in DNA: TGCGCCAGCAGCCCCAGACTAGCGGGGGGGCGCCCGAACACCGGGGAGCTGTTTTTT. Its protein is CASSPRLAGGRPNTGELFF.

This clonotype showed up just once. This chain joins TRBV5-1 and TRBJ1-1, with no clear D. The V gene's germline CDR1 is SGHRS and CDR2 YFSETQ. V was shortened by 0 bases and J by 0 bases, with 9 bases between the two germline ends. The CDR3 contains 15 residues. In nucleotides, the CDR3 is TGCGCCAGCAGCTTGGAGGGAGACATGAACACTGAAGCTTTCTTT. Amino acids: CASSLEGDMNTEAFF. The whole variable domain, remainder taken from reference TRBV5-1 and TRBJ1-1, is KAGVTQTPRYLIKTRGQQVTLSCSPISGHRSVSWYQQTPGQGLQFLFEYFSETQRNKGNFPGRFSGRQFSNSRSEMNVSTLELGDSALYLCASSLEGDMNTEAFFGQGTRLTVV.